Below are 15 T cell receptor beta chains sequenced from a single sample in a study of Ad26.COV2.S vaccination and SARS-CoV-2 variants. The protocol was immunoSEQ multiplex PCR, while the TCRdb copy is restricted to in-frame clones and leaves out a portion. Seen here are roughly 390,000 clones, approximately 90% observed once, and the top ten hold approximately 3.7%. Specified treatment: 19 received Ad26.COV2.S at low or high dose, single or two shots; roughly 5 received placebo; per-sample allocation not given. Day 63 following the first vaccine or placebo injection was when the samples were taken. The specimen was peripheral blood, collected in a trial of Ad26.COV2.S vaccine versus placebo. Receptor source: a person aged 18 to 65 who received the Ad26.COV2.S COVID-19 vaccine or a placebo.

The V and J genes are TRBV6-6 and TRBJ1-3; no definite D call. There are 13 residues in the CDR3. CDR1 and CDR2 from the germline V gene are MNHNY and SVGAGI (reference sequence). Trimming removed 7 bases at V and 4 bases at J, with 11 bases between. Written as DNA, the CDR3 is TGTGCCAGCAAACCCTTCGGGGGAAACACCATATATTTT. Translation gives CASKPFGGNTIYF.

The J gene is TRBJ1-5, the V gene TRBV6-5; possible D gene TRBD1, 6 bases. Trimming left V 5 bases short and J 7 bases short, with 15 bases between. The CDR3 contains 14 residues. Germline V CDR1 and CDR2: MNHEY, SVGAGI. In nucleotides, the CDR3 is TGTGCCAGCAGTAAGACACCAGGGGCGCAGCCCCAGCATTTT. This encodes CASSKTPGAQPQHF.

V usage is TRBV5-4 and J usage is TRBJ2-2; TRBD1 aligns across 11 bases. There are 16 residues in the CDR3. The V segment lost 0 bases and the J segment 4 bases; nucleotides outside the gene matches: 2. Germline V gives CDR1 SGHNT, CDR2 YYREEE (reference sequence). The CDR3 spells CASSLGDRGVTGELFF. The CDR3 bases are TGTGCCAGCAGCTTGGGGGACAGGGGGGTCACCGGGGAGCTGTTTTTT.

This chain uses TRBV2 with TRBJ1-2, with TRBD1 matching over 8 bases. V lost 6 bases to trimming and J lost 7 bases; unmatched junction nucleotides: 1. The germline V gene has CDR1 SNHLY and CDR2 FYNNEI. The CDR3 covers 11 residues. As DNA, the CDR3 is TGTGCCAGCAGGACAGGGGTTGGCTACACCTTC. Translation gives CASRTGVGYTF.

The V gene is TRBV3-1 (or the pseudogene TRBV3-2), the J gene TRBJ2-2; the D is unclear. V dropped 10 bases and J dropped 6 bases, with 21 bases sitting between them. CDR3 length: 15 amino acids. Germline-derived CDR1 and CDR2 are LGHDT and YNNKEL (reference sequence). CDR3 nucleotide sequence: TGTGCCACCAGAACCCTACGGGCCTCATCCGGGGAGCTGTTTTTT. It encodes CATRTLRASSGELFF.

V gene TRBV5-4 combines with J gene TRBJ2-7, with 7 bases that match TRBD2. V was pared by 3 bases and J by 4 bases, with 13 bases of the junction left unmatched. CDR1 is SGHNT, CDR2 YYREEE, per germline (reference sequence). CDR3 length equals 16 residues. This CDR3 reads CASSSGPGTTTYEQYF. The DNA of the CDR3 is TGTGCCAGCAGCTCAGGACCGGGGACTACTACTTACGAGCAGTACTTC.

This chain joins TRBV27 and TRBJ1-5; TRBD1 matches 9 bases. Germline assignment: CDR1 MNHEY and CDR2 SMNVEV (reference sequence). J was trimmed by 6 bases and V by 6 bases; bases with no gene match: 3. This CDR3 comprises 13 residues. In DNA form, the CDR3 reads TGTGCCAGCAGCGACAGGGGGGGTCAGCCCCAGCATTTT. Translating it yields CASSDRGGQPQHF.

The chain has TRBV2 and TRBJ1-2, with D possibly TRBD1 on 5 matching bases. V shed 3 bases and J shed 6 bases, with 20 bases lying between them. Germline values: CDR1 SNHLY, CDR2 FYNNEI. The CDR3 totals 16 residues. The DNA for the CDR3 is TGTGCCAGCAGTGACGACAGCTCGATCATCCACGATGGCTACACCTTC. Residues: CASSDDSSIIHDGYTF. Based on the CDR3 plus reference TRBV2 and TRBJ1-2, the full variable domain is EPEVTQTPSHQVTQMGQEVILRCVPISNHLYFYWYRQILGQKVEFLVSFYNNEISEKSEIFDDQFSVERPDGSNFTLKIRSTKLEDSAMYFCASSDDSSIIHDGYTFGSGTRLTVV.

The rearrangement joins TRBV4-1 to TRBJ1-2, with D hard to call. CDR1 MGHRA and CDR2 YSYEKL come from the germline V gene. V was clipped by 0 bases and J by 5 bases, with 19 bases between them. There are 17 residues in the CDR3. CDR3 in DNA: TGCGCCAGCAGCCAAGATGCGGGATTAGAACAGTGGTATGGCTACACCTTC. Protein sequence: CASSQDAGLEQWYGYTF.

This rearrangement joins TRBV19 to TRBJ1-1; D possibly corresponds to TRBD1 (5 bases). Trimming removed 2 bases from V and 4 bases from J, with 8 bases in between. The CDR3 length is 13 residues. From germline, CDR1 is LNHDA and CDR2 SQIVND (reference sequence). CDR3 sequence: CASSIRGLTEAFF. As DNA, the CDR3 is TGTGCCAGTAGTATAAGGGGTCTCACTGAAGCTTTCTTT.

The chain carries TRBV4-3 and TRBJ2-1; no reliable D call. V lost 7 bases and J lost 1, with 5 bases in between. The germline V gene has CDR1 LGHNA and CDR2 YSLEER. The CDR3 consists of 12 residues. The CDR3 region has the DNA TGCGCCAGCACATCTTCCTACAATGAGCAGTTCTTC. Its translation: CASTSSYNEQFF.

The rearrangement joins TRBV19 to TRBJ1-1; unclear D gene. V lost 3 bases and J 1 base, leaving 6 bases between the germline ends. Germline CDR1 is LNHDA and CDR2 is SQIVND (reference sequence). The CDR3 is made up of 13 amino acids. The CDR3 region is CASSINRNTEAFF. The CDR3 DNA follows: TGTGCCAGTAGTATCAACAGGAACACTGAAGCTTTCTTT. Complete variable domain (other parts from reference TRBV19 and TRBJ1-1): DGGITQSPKYLFRKEGQNVTLSCEQNLNHDAMYWYRQDPGQGLRLIYYSQIVNDFQKGDIAEGYSVSREKKESFPLTVTSAQKNPTAFYLCASSINRNTEAFFGQGTRLTVV.

The sample holds a few counts of this clone. The rearrangement joins TRBV6-5 to TRBJ1-6; D unresolved. Germline CDR1 is MNHEY and CDR2 is SVGAGI. The CDR3 spans 15 residues. With 0 bases removed from V and 10 bases from J, the gap between germline ends came to 13 bases. In DNA, the CDR3 is TGTGCCAGCAGTTACTCCTACTTAGACGGATCACCCCTCCACTTT. Its protein product is CASSYSYLDGSPLHF.

V gene TRBV15 combines with J gene TRBJ1-2; 9 bases line up with TRBD1. V lost 6 bases to trimming and J lost 5 bases; unmatched junction nucleotides: 7. The V gene's germline CDR1 is LNHNV and CDR2 YYDKDF (reference sequence). The CDR3 sequence is 14 residues long. In nucleotides, the CDR3 is TGTGCCACCAGTAATGCGGACAGGGGATATGGCTACACCTTC. Its protein product is CATSNADRGYGYTF.

V is TRBV7-2 and J is TRBJ1-1; D is perhaps TRBD1 (5 bases). CDR3 length: 15 residues. V was cut by 2 bases and J by 0 bases, with 10 bases left in between. The germline gives CDR1 SGHTA, CDR2 FQGNSA. The CDR3 loop reads CASSLNRIMNTEAFF. CDR3 DNA: TGTGCCAGCAGCTTAAACAGGATAATGAACACTGAAGCTTTCTTT.